One sample yielded the 25 T cell receptor beta chains listed below, sequenced in a study of technical replicates of blood from a few donors. This table comes from immunoSEQ multiplex PCR, and its TCRdb copy is limited to in-frame clones, with some not included. This table has 45,000 to 60,000 clones, 70% to 90% appearing once. The sample comprised PBMCs. Receptors were obtained from a human donor in good health. Some clones in this sample may be carry-over from other donors' samples.

This clone was found once. V usage is TRBV5-4 and J usage is TRBJ1-3; 8 nucleotides agree with TRBD1. J gave up 2 bases and V 3 bases, and 7 bases lay outside the gene matches. The CDR3 is 16 amino acids. Germline CDR1 and CDR2: SGHNT and YYREEE (reference sequence). Here the CDR3 reads CASSYSVGQAGNTIYF. The CDR3 bases are TGTGCCAGCAGCTACTCCGTGGGACAGGCTGGAAACACCATATATTTT.

Remarks on this clone: One end of the junction varies from germline; a read error may be responsible. CDR3 DNA sequence: TGTGCCAGCAGTGGGGGCCTCGGGTCGGGGCCCTCATTC. Amino acids: CASSGGLGSGPSF. The genes are TRBV6-5 and TRBJ2-7, with D possibly being TRBD1 (6 bases). There are 13 residues in the CDR3. Germline loops: CDR1 MNHEY, CDR2 SVGAGI.

This clone was counted once. The rearrangement uses TRBV7-2 and TRBJ2-1; TRBD2 matches at 13 bases. This CDR3 region has 18 residues. V gave up 4 bases and J gave up 0 bases; unmatched junction bases: 6. CDR1 SGHTA and CDR2 FQGNSA come from the germline V gene. In DNA form, the CDR3 reads TGTGCCAGCAGCTCGGGACTAGCGGGAATAAGCTCCTACAATGAGCAGTTCTTC. It yields the protein CASSSGLAGISSYNEQFF.

This sequence joins TRBV7-8 and TRBJ2-7, with a tentative D call TRBD2 (5 bases). Germline assignment: CDR1 SGHVS and CDR2 FQNEAQ. This CDR3 has 15 residues. Trimming removed 5 bases at V and 5 bases at J, with 19 bases between. CDR3 protein: CASSPTRAHPNEQYF. Written as DNA, the CDR3 is TGTGCCAGCAGCCCTACGAGGGCGCACCCCAACGAGCAGTACTTC.

This clone was detected a few times. The junction differs from germline at one of its ends, possibly a read error. This rearrangement joins TRBV6-1 to TRBJ2-7; 12 bases line up with TRBD1. The germline gives CDR1 MNHNS, CDR2 SASEGT. The length of the CDR3 is 15 residues. The CDR3 region has the DNA TGTGCCAGCAGGGAAGGGACAGGGGGCCTGGATGAGCAGTACTTC. It translates to CASREGTGGLDEQYF.

This clone was observed a single time. The V call is TRBV27, the J call TRBJ2-7, with D possibly being TRBD1 (5 bases). Trimming took 5 bases from V and 4 from J, leaving 15 bases between them. The germline V gene encodes CDR1 MNHEY and CDR2 SMNVEV (reference sequence). This CDR3 has 14 residues. CDR3 amino acids: CASSHDQGGYEQYF. DNA for the CDR3: TGTGCCAGCAGTCACGACCAGGGTGGGTACGAGCAGTACTTC.

The V gene is TRBV7-7, the J gene TRBJ2-2; TRBD1 might be the D (6 bases). This CDR3 is 16 amino acids long. The V gene lost 3 bases and the J gene lost 2 bases, with 13 bases spanning the gap. CDR1 is SSHAT and CDR2 is FNYEAQ in the germline V gene (reference sequence). CDR3: CASSFDTGTNTGELFF. The CDR3 region has the DNA TGTGCCAGCAGCTTTGATACAGGGACCAACACCGGGGAGCTGTTTTTT.

This clone was picked up a small number of times. The rearrangement joins TRBV4-2 to TRBJ1-6; D might be TRBD1 (6 bases). The V end was cut by 4 bases, the J end by 6 bases, with 13 bases between. This CDR3 spans 15 amino acids. Germline V gene data show CDR1 as LGHNA and CDR2 as YNFKEQ. The CDR3 loop is CASSRTRDTNSPLHF. Here the CDR3 DNA reads TGTGCCAGCAGCCGCACCCGGGACACTAATTCACCCCTCCACTTT.

This rearrangement joins TRBV7-8 to TRBJ1-2, with no clear D. CDR3 length: 13 amino acids. Germline V lookup: CDR1 SGHVS, CDR2 FQNEAQ. Trimming removed 7 bases at V and 0 bases at J, with 9 bases between. The CDR3 bases are TGTGCCAGCACCGCCGGGACTAACTATGGCTACACCTTC. Protein product: CASTAGTNYGYTF.

The chain is built from TRBV13 and TRBJ2-3, with TRBD2 identical over 7 bases. The V gene's germline CDR1 is PRHDT and CDR2 FYEKMQ (reference sequence). After removal of 4 bases from V and 7 bases from J, the junction contained 11 bases not matched to a gene. The CDR3 length is 15 residues. CDR3 protein: CASSSQHLAGYTQYF. The CDR3 bases are TGTGCCAGCAGCTCCCAACATTTAGCGGGTTATACGCAGTATTTT.

The chain combines TRBV4-2 with TRBJ2-7; 8 positions agree with TRBD2. CDR1 and CDR2 from the germline V gene are LGHNA and YNFKEQ. This CDR3 has 16 amino acids. Germline trimming cut 1 base from V and 0 bases from J; bases unmatched to any gene: 5. The DNA for the CDR3 is TGTGCCAGCAGCCAAGCCCCGGGAGGGCCCTCCTACGAGCAGTACTTC. It specifies CASSQAPGGPSYEQYF.

Only one count was recorded for this clone. The chain links TRBV5-1 to TRBJ2-7, with D hard to call. Germline-derived CDR1 and CDR2 are SGHRS and YFSETQ. Trimming took off 3 bases at V and 2 bases at J, with 12 bases between the two ends. There are 14 residues in the CDR3. The CDR3 bases are TGCGCCAGCAGCTCGTACGCTATCACCTACGAGCAGTACTTC. It is translated as CASSSYAITYEQYF.

V is TRBV19 and J is TRBJ2-7; 8 nucleotides line up with TRBD1. V trimming: 5 bases; J trimming: 0 bases; junction bases outside the gene matches: 3. The V gene's germline CDR1 is LNHDA and CDR2 SQIVND (reference sequence). This CDR3 contains 14 residues. CDR3 sequence: CASSWDRSSYEQYF. The CDR3 nucleotides read TGTGCCAGTAGTTGGGACAGGAGCTCCTACGAGCAGTACTTC.

This chain joins TRBV10-2 and TRBJ2-1, with 9 bases that match TRBD2. J lost 4 bases, V lost 2 bases, and 0 bases had no gene match. CDR1 WSHSY and CDR2 SAAADI come from the germline V gene. The CDR3 consists of 14 residues. In DNA form, the CDR3 reads TGCGCCAGCAGTGAGAGCGGGAGGTACAATGAGCAGTTCTTC. It specifies CASSESGRYNEQFF.

This clone was seen a single time. The chain carries TRBV5-1 and TRBJ1-1; tentatively, D is TRBD1 (5 bases). V lost 5 bases to trimming and J lost 1 base, with 15 bases between them. The CDR3 length is 15 residues. Germline CDR1 is SGHRS and CDR2 is YFSETQ. The CDR3 coding sequence is TGCGCCAGCAGACTTACAGGAGCGTCGAACACTGAAGCTTTCTTT. Its translation: CASRLTGASNTEAFF.

The chain links TRBV7-2 to TRBJ2-5; the match to TRBD2 covers 7 bases. The V gene end was trimmed by 5 bases and the J gene end by 5 bases; junction bases not matched to a gene: 5. CDR1 is SGHTA, CDR2 FQGNSA, per germline. This CDR3 spans 13 amino acids. The DNA for the CDR3 is TGTGCCAGCAGCCCAGTACTAGCGGAGACCCAGTACTTC. Its translation is CASSPVLAETQYF.

This chain uses TRBV6-5 with TRBJ2-5; D may be TRBD2 (5 bases). V shed 6 bases and J shed 7 bases, with 15 bases lying between them. The germline gives CDR1 MNHEY, CDR2 SVGAGI. This CDR3 is 13 amino acids long. CDR3 in amino acids: CASSLSDSTTQYF. CDR3 DNA: TGTGCCAGCAGCCTCTCGGACTCAACGACCCAGTACTTC.

The chain couples TRBV7-2 to TRBJ2-3; the D is unclear. The V gene's germline CDR1 is SGHTA and CDR2 FQGNSA. V lost 5 bases and J 3 bases, leaving 9 bases between the germline ends. The CDR3 is 13 amino acids. CDR3 amino acids: CASSPYTTDTQYF. DNA of the CDR3: TGTGCCAGCAGCCCCTATACGACAGATACGCAGTATTTT.

The chain recombines TRBV6-6 with TRBJ2-5, with 11 bases fitting TRBD1. The germline V gene has CDR1 MNHNY and CDR2 SVGAGI (reference sequence). V trimming: 4 bases; J trimming: 1 base; junction bases outside the gene matches: 5. This CDR3 contains 16 residues. The CDR3 protein is CASSFAGTGGQETQYF. Written as DNA, the CDR3 is TGTGCCAGCAGTTTTGCCGGGACAGGGGGCCAAGAGACCCAGTACTTC.

This chain links TRBV14 with TRBJ2-5; TRBD2 aligns across 10 bases. J was trimmed by 1 base and V by 0 bases; bases with no gene match: 17. Germline CDR1 is SGHDN and CDR2 is FVKESK. CDR3 length: 21 residues. The CDR3 sequence: CASSQDLVRGLAGEIQETQYF. DNA for the CDR3: TGTGCCAGCAGCCAAGATTTGGTGAGGGGGCTAGCGGGAGAGATCCAAGAGACCCAGTACTTC.

The chain uses TRBV6-1 and TRBJ1-1; 9 nucleotides line up with TRBD1. Germline lookup yields CDR1 MNHNS and CDR2 SASEGT. J gave up 5 bases and V 2 bases, and 15 bases lay outside the gene matches. The CDR3 length is 18 residues. CDR3 amino acids: CASSELFTGGASGTEAFF. CDR3 sequence (DNA): TGTGCCAGCAGTGAATTGTTTACAGGGGGCGCCTCCGGTACTGAAGCTTTCTTT.

For this clone: The same CDR3 arises from other DNA sequences in this sample as well. The rearrangement uses TRBV7-6 and TRBJ2-2, with D perhaps TRBD2 (5 bases). Between the trimmed V and J ends, which lost 6 bases and 4 bases, there was a span of 9 bases. The CDR3 consists of 13 residues. Germline V gene lookup returns CDR1 SGHVS and CDR2 FNYEAQ. CDR3 amino acids: CASSLSGTGELFF. CDR3 DNA sequence: TGTGCCAGCAGTTTGAGCGGCACCGGGGAGCTGTTTTTT.

The table lists this clone with a few counts. CDR3 nucleotides: TGTGCCAGCAGTGAAGCCCTCGGCAGGGGATTGGAGCAGTACTTC. Protein: CASSEALGRGLEQYF. This chain uses TRBV2 with TRBJ2-7; D is possibly TRBD1 (6 bases). The CDR3 extends over 15 amino acids. CDR1 and CDR2 (germline): SNHLY, FYNNEI. Trimming removed 0 bases at V and 7 bases at J, with 16 bases between.

CDR3 amino acids: CASSLEVGGYNEQFF. The CDR3 DNA follows: TGTGCCAGCAGCTTAGAGGTCGGGGGGTACAATGAGCAGTTCTTC. The V gene is TRBV7-3, the J gene TRBJ2-1, with TRBD2 identical over 7 bases. Germline V gene sequence: CDR1 SGHTA, CDR2 FQGTGA. The CDR3 is 15 residues long. The V segment lost 2 bases and the J segment 4 bases; nucleotides outside the gene matches: 5.

J is TRBJ2-1 and V is TRBV5-6; 13 positions match TRBD2. The CDR3 is 17 amino acids. After removal of 3 bases from V and 7 bases from J, the junction contained 10 bases not matched to a gene. Germline assignment: CDR1 SGHDT and CDR2 YYEEEE. The CDR3 sequence: CASSSRTSGRSVNEQFF. Written as DNA, the CDR3 is TGTGCCAGCAGCTCACGGACTAGCGGGAGATCGGTGAATGAGCAGTTCTTC.